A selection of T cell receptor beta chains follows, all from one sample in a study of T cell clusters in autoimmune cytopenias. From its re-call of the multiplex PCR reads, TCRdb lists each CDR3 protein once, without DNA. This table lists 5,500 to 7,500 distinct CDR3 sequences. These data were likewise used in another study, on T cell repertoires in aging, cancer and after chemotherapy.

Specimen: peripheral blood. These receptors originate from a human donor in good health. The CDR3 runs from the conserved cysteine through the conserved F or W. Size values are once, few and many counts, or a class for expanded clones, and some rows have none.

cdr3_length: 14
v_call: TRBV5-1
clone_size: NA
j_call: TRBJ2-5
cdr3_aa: CASSFEGAGETQYF

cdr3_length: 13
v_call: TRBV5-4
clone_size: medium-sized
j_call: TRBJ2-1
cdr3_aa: CASSFTGINEQFF

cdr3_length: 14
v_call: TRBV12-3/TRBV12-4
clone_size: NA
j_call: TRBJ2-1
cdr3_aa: CASSLRGTHNEQFF

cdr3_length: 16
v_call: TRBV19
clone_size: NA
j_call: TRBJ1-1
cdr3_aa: CASSIGAGAMNTEAFF

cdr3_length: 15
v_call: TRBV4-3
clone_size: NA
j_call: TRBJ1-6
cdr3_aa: CASSQAGQSNSPLHF

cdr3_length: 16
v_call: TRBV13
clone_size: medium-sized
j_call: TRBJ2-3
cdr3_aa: CASSSNRGGPTDTQYF

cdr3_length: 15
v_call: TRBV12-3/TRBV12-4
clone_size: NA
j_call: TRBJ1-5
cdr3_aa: CASSPRQGASQPQHF

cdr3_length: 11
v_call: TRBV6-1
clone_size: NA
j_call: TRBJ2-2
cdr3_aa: CATKGSEELFF

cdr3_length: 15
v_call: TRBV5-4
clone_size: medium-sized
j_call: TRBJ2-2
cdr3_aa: CASSFRGTNTGELFF

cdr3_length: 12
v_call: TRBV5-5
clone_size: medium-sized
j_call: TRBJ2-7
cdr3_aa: CASSLGQYEQYF

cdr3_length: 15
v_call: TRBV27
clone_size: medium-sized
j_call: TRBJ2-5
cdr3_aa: CASMMGGDFTGTQYF

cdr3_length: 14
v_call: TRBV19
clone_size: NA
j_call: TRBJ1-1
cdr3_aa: CASIPTGAGTEAFF

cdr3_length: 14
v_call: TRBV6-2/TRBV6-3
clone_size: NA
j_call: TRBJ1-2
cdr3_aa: CASSYFGSNYGYTF

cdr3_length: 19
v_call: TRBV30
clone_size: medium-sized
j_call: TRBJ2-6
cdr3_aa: CAWTTSQLIPPSGANVLTF

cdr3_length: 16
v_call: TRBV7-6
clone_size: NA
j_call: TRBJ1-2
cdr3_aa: CASSAGGGATSYGYTF

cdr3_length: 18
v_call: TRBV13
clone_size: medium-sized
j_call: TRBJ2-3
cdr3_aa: CASSLWGLAGGPTDTQYF

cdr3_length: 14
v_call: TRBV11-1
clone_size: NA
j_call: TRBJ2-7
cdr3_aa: CTSSSRDKTYEQYF

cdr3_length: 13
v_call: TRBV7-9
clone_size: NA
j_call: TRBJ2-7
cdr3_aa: CASSRTGSYEQYF

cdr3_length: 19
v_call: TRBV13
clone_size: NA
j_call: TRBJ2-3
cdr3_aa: CASSLRLAGGQFEEDTQYF

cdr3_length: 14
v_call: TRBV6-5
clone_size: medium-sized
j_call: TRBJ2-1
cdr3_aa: CASSRTVAHNEQFF

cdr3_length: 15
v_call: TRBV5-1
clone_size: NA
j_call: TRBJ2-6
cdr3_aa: CASSDGGTGANVLTF

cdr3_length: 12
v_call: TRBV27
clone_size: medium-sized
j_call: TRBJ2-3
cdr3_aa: CASSTLEDTQYF

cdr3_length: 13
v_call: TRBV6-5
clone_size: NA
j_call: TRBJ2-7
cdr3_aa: CASSYLRYHEQYF